The 16 T cell receptor beta chains reported below all come from one sample, sequenced in a study of T cells in Graves' hyperthyroidism and ophthalmopathy. TCR beta CDR3 region amplification was performed from RNA transcripts. An initial round of RT-PCR targeting the TCR CDR3 relied on the HTBI primer set. One entry per CDR3 protein results from TCRdb running MiXCR on the multiplex PCR reads. The data contain a few hundred thousand distinct CDR3 sequences, approximately 23% of them seen just once; the ten biggest clones take up about 60%. Sequenced sample: blood. These receptors all stem from a man aged 30 to 39 with Graves' ophthalmopathy.

This clonotype was seen a handful of times. The V gene is TRBV9, the J gene TRBJ2-7; 8 nucleotides match TRBD2. The CDR3 covers 14 residues. The V gene end was trimmed by 0 bases and the J gene end by 7 bases; junction bases not matched to a gene: 6. Germline V gene data show CDR1 as SGDLS and CDR2 as YYNGEE. The CDR3 is CASSVAALAAEQYF. The CDR3 DNA sequence: TGTGCCAGCAGCGTAGCCGCACTAGCGGCTGAGCAGTACTTC.

The sample holds a few counts of this clonotype. This sequence joins TRBV11-1 and TRBJ2-7, with D hard to call. Germline V gene sequence: CDR1 SGHAT, CDR2 FQDESV (reference sequence). CDR3 length: 13 residues. The V and J ends lost 1 base and 3 bases respectively, with 7 bases between them. CDR3 protein: CASSLGTNYEQYF. CDR3 coding DNA: TGTGCCAGCAGCTTAGGTACCAACTACGAGCAGTACTTC.

This clonotype was recorded a few times. The V call is TRBV19, the J call TRBJ2-7; TRBD2 agrees at 13 bases. This CDR3 contains 14 residues. In germline, CDR1 is LNHDA, CDR2 SQIVND (reference sequence). V was clipped by 5 bases and J by 4 bases; unmatched bases: 2. Here the CDR3 reads CASSAGLAGYEQYF. In DNA form, the CDR3 reads TGTGCCAGTAGTGCGGGACTAGCGGGGTACGAGCAGTACTTC.

The chain is built from TRBV3-1 and TRBJ2-1, with TRBD2 matching 14 bases. V was clipped by 0 bases and J by 7 bases; unmatched bases: 8. Germline loops: CDR1 LGHDT, CDR2 YNNKEL (reference sequence). The CDR3 totals 18 residues. The CDR3 is CASSQDPPWTSGRNEQFF. CDR3 DNA: TGTGCCAGCAGCCAAGACCCGCCGTGGACTAGCGGGAGGAATGAGCAGTTCTTC.

This clonotype was recorded once. The chain couples TRBV5-1 to TRBJ2-7, with D possibly matching TRBD2 (7 bases). This CDR3 has 15 amino acids. CDR1 and CDR2 from the germline V gene are SGHRS and YFSETQ. Trimming removed 3 bases at V and 0 bases at J, with 13 bases between. The chain's CDR3 is CASSWGGGSSYEQYF. CDR3 coding DNA: TGCGCCAGCAGCTGGGGGGGCGGGAGCTCCTACGAGCAGTACTTC. Variable domain in full (rest from reference TRBV5-1 and TRBJ2-7): KAGVTQTPRYLIKTRGQQVTLSCSPISGHRSVSWYQQTPGQGLQFLFEYFSETQRNKGNFPGRFSGRQFSNSRSEMNVSTLELGDSALYLCASSWGGGSSYEQYFGPGTRLTVT.

This sequence joins TRBV19 and TRBJ2-2, with D tentatively TRBD2 (6 bases). Trimming pared 6 bases from V and 4 bases from J, leaving 12 bases between. There are 14 residues in the CDR3. The V gene's germline CDR1 is LNHDA and CDR2 SQIVND (reference sequence). CDR3 in amino acids: CASRGREFTGELFF. As DNA, the CDR3 is TGTGCCAGTAGGGGGCGGGAATTCACCGGGGAGCTGTTTTTT.

This clonotype was seen a handful of times. V gene TRBV20-1 combines with J gene TRBJ2-3; 7 bases are a match to TRBD2. V shed 4 bases and J 6 bases; nucleotides not matched to a gene: 10. CDR3 length: 14 residues. Germline V gives CDR1 DFQATT, CDR2 SNEGSKA (reference sequence). The CDR3 DNA follows: TGCAGTGCTAAGGGGACTACGGGTACGGATACGCAGTATTTT. Translating gives CSAKGTTGTDTQYF.

This clonotype was detected many times. The V and J genes are TRBV28 and TRBJ2-1, with 8 bases that match TRBD1. V lost 5 bases, J lost 9 bases, and 6 bases stayed unmatched. The CDR3 spans 13 residues. Germline V lookup: CDR1 MDHEN, CDR2 SYDVKM. DNA for the CDR3: TGTGCCAGCAGTGTACAGGGGGACCCTGAGCAGTTCTTC. Encoded protein: CASSVQGDPEQFF.

There are many counts of this clonotype. The V gene is TRBV20-1, the J gene TRBJ2-3; 7 positions agree with TRBD2. The V gene end was trimmed by 6 bases and the J gene end by 4 bases; junction bases not matched to a gene: 10. Germline V gives CDR1 DFQATT, CDR2 SNEGSKA (reference sequence). CDR3 length: 14 amino acids. In nucleotides, the CDR3 is TGCAGTGCCCCAGGCGGGAGTTGGGCAGATACGCAGTATTTT. This sequence encodes CSAPGGSWADTQYF.

V is TRBV9 and J is TRBJ2-3; 7 bases are shared with TRBD2. Germline V lookup: CDR1 SGDLS, CDR2 YYNGEE. The CDR3 is 16 amino acids. V trimming: 0 bases; J trimming: 6 bases; junction bases outside the gene matches: 10. CDR3 nucleotide sequence: TGTGCCAGCAGCGTAGGCGGCGGGAGTGGAATGGATACGCAGTATTTT. Amino acid sequence: CASSVGGGSGMDTQYF.

In its sample, this clonotype was seen many times. V and J are TRBV6-1 and TRBJ2-1, with no clear D. Trimming took 6 bases from V and 2 from J, leaving 14 bases between them. CDR3 length equals 15 residues. The germline gives CDR1 MNHNS, CDR2 SASEGT. The CDR3 nucleotides read TGTGCCAGCAGGGCTTCCCGCGTGGCCTACAATGAGCAGTTCTTC. Translation: CASRASRVAYNEQFF.

This clonotype was recorded at least ten times. The J gene is TRBJ1-2, the V gene TRBV7-2; 7 bases are shared with TRBD1. The J segment lost 7 bases and the V segment lost 5 bases, leaving 4 bases of the junction unmatched. This CDR3 spans 12 amino acids. Germline V lookup: CDR1 SGHTA, CDR2 FQGNSA. Here the CDR3 reads CASSRQGFGYTF. The CDR3 DNA reads TGTGCCAGCAGCCGACAGGGCTTTGGCTACACCTTC.

The genes are TRBV24-1 and TRBJ1-5, with TRBD1 matching 7 bases. CDR1 KGHDR and CDR2 SFDVKD come from the germline V gene. Trimming cost V 3 bases and J 4 bases; bases outside gene matches: 5. CDR3 length: 15 amino acids. The CDR3 loop reads CATSDPDRPNQPQHF. Written as DNA, the CDR3 is TGTGCCACCAGTGATCCGGACAGGCCGAATCAGCCCCAGCATTTT.

The chain links TRBV5-1 to TRBJ1-1; D ambiguous. Germline-derived CDR1 and CDR2 are SGHRS and YFSETQ. V lost 0 bases to trimming and J lost 3 bases, with 12 bases between them. This CDR3 has 15 amino acids. The CDR3 region is CASSLELARDTEAFF. The CDR3 nucleotides read TGCGCCAGCAGCTTGGAGCTGGCTAGGGACACTGAAGCTTTCTTT.

This clonotype was observed many times. The chain links TRBV3-1 to TRBJ1-1; 8 bases are shared with TRBD1. After removal of 4 bases from V and 4 bases from J, the junction contained 8 bases not matched to a gene. Germline CDR1 reads LGHDT; CDR2 reads YNNKEL (reference sequence). This CDR3 is 15 amino acids long. DNA for the CDR3: TGTGCCAGCAGCCGAAAGGGCACAGGGGGCACTGAAGCTTTCTTT. Amino acid sequence: CASSRKGTGGTEAFF. The full variable domain, its missing parts supplied by reference TRBV3-1 and TRBJ1-1, is DTAVSQTPKYLVTQMGNDKSIKCEQNLGHDTMYWYKQDSKKFLKIMFSYNNKELIINETVPNRFSPKSPDKAHLNLHINSLELGDSAVYFCASSRKGTGGTEAFFGQGTRLTVV.

J is TRBJ1-5 and V is TRBV2, with D maybe TRBD1 (5 bases). CDR3 length: 14 residues. V was shortened by 3 bases and J by 3 bases, with 9 bases between the two germline ends. Germline CDR1 reads SNHLY; CDR2 reads FYNNEI. This CDR3 reads CASSEVQDNQPQHF. DNA of the CDR3: TGTGCCAGCAGTGAGGTACAGGACAATCAGCCCCAGCATTTT.